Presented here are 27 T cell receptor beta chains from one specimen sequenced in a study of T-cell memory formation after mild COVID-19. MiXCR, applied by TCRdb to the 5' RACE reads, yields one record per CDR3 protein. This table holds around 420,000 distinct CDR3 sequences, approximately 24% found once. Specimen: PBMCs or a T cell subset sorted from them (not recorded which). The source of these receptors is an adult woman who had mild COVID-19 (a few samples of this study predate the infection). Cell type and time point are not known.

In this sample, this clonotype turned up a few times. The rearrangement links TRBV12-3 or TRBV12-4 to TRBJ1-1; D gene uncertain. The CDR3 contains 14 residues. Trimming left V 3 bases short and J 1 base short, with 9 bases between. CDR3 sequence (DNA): TGTGCCAGCAGTTTGGACGGGGAGAACACTGAAGCTTTCTTT. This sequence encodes CASSLDGENTEAFF.

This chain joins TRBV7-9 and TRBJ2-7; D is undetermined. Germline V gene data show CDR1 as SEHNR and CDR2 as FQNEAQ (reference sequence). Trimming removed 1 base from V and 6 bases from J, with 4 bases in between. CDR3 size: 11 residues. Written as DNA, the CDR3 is TGTGCCAGCAGCTTAGTAACCGAGCAGTACTTC. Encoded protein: CASSLVTEQYF. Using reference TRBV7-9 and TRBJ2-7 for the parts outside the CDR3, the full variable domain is DTGVSQNPRHKITKRGQNVTFRCDPISEHNRLYWYRQTLGQGPEFLTYFQNEAQLEKSRLLSDRFSAERPKGSFSTLEIQRTEQGDSAMYLCASSLVTEQYFGPGTRLTVT.

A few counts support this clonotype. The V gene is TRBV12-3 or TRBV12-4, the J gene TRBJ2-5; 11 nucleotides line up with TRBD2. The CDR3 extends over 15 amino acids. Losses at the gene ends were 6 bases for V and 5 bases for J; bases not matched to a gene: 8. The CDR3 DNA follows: TGTGCCAGCAGCAGGACTAGCGGGTTGGGGGAGACCCAGTACTTC. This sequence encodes CASSRTSGLGETQYF.

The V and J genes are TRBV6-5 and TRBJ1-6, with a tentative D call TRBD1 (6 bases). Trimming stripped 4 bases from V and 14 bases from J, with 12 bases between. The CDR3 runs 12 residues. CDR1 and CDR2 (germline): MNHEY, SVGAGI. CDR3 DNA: TGTGCCAGCAGTTTATCAGGGGCCACCCTCCACTTT. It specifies CASSLSGATLHF.

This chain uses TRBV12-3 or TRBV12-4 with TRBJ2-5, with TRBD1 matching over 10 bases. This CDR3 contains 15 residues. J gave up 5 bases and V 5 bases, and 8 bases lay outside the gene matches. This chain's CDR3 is CASSPPTGGGETQYF. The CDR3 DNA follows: TGTGCCAGCAGTCCCCCGACAGGGGGCGGCGAGACCCAGTACTTC.

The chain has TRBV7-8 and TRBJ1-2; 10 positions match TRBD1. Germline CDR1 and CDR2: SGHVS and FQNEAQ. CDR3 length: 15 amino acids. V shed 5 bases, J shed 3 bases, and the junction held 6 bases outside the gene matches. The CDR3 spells CASSRDRGRHYGYTF. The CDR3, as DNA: TGTGCCAGCAGCCGGGACAGGGGACGCCACTATGGCTACACCTTC.

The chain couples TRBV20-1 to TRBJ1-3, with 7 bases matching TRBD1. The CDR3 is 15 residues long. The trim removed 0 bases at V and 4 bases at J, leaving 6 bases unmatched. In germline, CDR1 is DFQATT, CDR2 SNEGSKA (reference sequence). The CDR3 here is CSARDPGGSGNTIYF. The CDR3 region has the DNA TGCAGTGCTAGAGATCCAGGGGGGTCCGGAAACACCATATATTTT.

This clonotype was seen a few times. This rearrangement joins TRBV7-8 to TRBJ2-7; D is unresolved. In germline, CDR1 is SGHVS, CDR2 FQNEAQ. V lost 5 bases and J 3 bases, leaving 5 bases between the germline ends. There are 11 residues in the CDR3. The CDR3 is CASSTYYEQYF. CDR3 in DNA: TGTGCCAGCAGCACTTACTACGAGCAGTACTTC.

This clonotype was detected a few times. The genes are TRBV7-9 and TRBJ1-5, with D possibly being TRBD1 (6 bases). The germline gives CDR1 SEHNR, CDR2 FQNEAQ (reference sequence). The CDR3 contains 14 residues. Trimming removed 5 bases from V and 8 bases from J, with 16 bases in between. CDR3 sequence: CASSLTGILEPQHF. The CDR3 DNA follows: TGTGCCAGCAGCCTGACAGGTATATTGGAGCCCCAGCATTTT.

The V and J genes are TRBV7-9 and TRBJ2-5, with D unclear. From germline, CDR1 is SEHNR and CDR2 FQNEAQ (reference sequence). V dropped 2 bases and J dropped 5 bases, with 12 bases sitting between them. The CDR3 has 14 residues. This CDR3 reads CASSLMAVFETQYF. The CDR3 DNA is TGTGCCAGCAGCTTAATGGCCGTGTTCGAGACCCAGTACTTC.

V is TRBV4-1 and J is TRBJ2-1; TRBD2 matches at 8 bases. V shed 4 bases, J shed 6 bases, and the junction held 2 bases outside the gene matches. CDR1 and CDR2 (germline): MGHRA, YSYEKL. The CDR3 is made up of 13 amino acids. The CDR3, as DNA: TGCGCCAGCAGCCCCCGGGGGGGCAATGAGCAGTTCTTC. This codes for CASSPRGGNEQFF.

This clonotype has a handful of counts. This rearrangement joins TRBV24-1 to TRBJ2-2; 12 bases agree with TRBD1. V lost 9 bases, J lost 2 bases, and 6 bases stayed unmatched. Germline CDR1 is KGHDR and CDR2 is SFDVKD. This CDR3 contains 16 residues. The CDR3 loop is CATGGQGALNTGELFF. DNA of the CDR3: TGTGCCACCGGGGGACAGGGGGCGCTTAACACCGGGGAGCTGTTTTTT.

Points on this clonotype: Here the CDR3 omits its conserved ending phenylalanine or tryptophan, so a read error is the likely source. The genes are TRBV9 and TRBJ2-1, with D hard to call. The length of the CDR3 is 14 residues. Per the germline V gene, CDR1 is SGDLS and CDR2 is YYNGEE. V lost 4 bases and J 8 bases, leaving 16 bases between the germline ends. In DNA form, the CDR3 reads TGTGCCAGCAGCTCCCTATCGGGTTCGTATGAGCAGTTCTCC. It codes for CASSSLSGSYEQFS.

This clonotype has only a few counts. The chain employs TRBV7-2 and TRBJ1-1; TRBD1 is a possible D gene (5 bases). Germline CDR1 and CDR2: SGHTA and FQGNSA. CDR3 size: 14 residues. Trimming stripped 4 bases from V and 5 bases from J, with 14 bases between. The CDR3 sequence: CASSSYQGRTEAFF. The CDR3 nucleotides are TGTGCCAGCAGCTCGTATCAGGGACGGACTGAAGCTTTCTTT.

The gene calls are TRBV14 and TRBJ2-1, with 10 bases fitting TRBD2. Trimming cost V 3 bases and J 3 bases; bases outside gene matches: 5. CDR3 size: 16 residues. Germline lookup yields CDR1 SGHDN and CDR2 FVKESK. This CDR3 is CASSQGIAGGYNEQFF. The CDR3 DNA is TGTGCCAGCAGCCAGGGAATAGCGGGAGGCTACAATGAGCAGTTCTTC.

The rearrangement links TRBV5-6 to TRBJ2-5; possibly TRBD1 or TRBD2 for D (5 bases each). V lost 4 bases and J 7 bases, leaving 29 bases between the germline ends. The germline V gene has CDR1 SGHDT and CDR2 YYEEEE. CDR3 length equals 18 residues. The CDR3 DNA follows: TGTGCCAGCAGCGGGGGTCGGGGTCAAATATTTTACTCAGGGACCCAGTACTTC. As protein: CASSGGRGQIFYSGTQYF.

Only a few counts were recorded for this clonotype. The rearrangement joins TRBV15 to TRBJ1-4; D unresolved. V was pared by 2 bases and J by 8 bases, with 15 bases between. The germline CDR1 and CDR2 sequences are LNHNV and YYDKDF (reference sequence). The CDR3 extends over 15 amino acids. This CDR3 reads CATSRTRIQNEKLFF. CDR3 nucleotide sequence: TGTGCCACCAGCAGAACCAGGATTCAGAACGAAAAACTGTTTTTT.

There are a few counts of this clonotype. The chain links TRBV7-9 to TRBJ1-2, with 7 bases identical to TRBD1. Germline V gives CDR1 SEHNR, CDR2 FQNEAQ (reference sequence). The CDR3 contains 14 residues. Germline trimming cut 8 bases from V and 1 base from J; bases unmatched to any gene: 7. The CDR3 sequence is CASGRQGHNYGYTF. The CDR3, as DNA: TGTGCCAGCGGCAGACAGGGCCATAACTATGGCTACACCTTC.

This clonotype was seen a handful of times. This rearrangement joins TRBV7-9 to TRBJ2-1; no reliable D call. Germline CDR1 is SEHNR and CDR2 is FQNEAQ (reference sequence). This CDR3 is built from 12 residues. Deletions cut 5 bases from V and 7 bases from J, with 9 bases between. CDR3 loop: CASSTPGNEQFF. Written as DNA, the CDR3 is TGTGCCAGCAGCACACCGGGTAATGAGCAGTTCTTC.

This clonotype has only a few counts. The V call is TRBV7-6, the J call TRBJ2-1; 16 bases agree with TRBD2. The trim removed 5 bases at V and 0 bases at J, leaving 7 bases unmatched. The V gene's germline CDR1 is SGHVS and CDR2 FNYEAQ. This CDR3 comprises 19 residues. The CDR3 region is CASSPDGTSGRASYNEQFF. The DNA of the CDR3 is TGTGCCAGCAGCCCCGACGGGACTAGCGGGAGGGCCTCCTACAATGAGCAGTTCTTC.

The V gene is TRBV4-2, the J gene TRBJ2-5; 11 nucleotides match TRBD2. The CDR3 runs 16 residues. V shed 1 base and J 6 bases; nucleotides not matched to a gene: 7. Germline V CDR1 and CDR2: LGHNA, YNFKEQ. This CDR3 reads CASSQGQSSGGKTQYF. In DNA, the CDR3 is TGTGCCAGCAGCCAAGGACAGTCTAGCGGGGGGAAGACCCAGTACTTC.

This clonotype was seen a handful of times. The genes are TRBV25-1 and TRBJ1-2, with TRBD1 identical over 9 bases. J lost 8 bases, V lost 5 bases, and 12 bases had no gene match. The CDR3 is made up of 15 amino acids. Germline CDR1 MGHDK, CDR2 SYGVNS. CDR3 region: CASSLPGQGFSGYTF. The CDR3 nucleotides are TGTGCCAGCAGTCTACCGGGACAGGGATTTAGCGGCTACACCTTC.

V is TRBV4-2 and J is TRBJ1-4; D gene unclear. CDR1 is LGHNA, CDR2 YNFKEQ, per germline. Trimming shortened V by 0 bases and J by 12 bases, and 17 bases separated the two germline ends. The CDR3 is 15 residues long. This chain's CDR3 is CASSQDRGVFGELFF. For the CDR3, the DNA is TGTGCCAGCAGCCAAGATCGGGGTGTATTCGGGGAACTGTTTTTT.

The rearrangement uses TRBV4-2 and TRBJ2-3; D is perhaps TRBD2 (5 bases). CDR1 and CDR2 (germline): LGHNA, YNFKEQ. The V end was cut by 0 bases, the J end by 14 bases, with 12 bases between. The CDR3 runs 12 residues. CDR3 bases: TGTGCCAGCAGCCAAGATGTACTAGGACGGTATTTT. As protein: CASSQDVLGRYF.

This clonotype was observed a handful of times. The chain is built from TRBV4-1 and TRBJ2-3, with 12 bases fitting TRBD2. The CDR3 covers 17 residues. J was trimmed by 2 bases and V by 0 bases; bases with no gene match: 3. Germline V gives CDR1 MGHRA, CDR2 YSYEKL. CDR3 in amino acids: CASSQDWTSGDTDTQYF. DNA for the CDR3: TGCGCCAGCAGCCAAGATTGGACTAGCGGGGACACAGATACGCAGTATTTT.

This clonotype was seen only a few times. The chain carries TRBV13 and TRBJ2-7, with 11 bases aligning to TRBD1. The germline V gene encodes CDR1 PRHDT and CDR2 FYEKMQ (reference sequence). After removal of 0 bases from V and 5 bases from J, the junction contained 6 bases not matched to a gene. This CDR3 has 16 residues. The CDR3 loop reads CASSLGRGQGVHEQYF. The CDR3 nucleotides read TGTGCCAGCAGCTTAGGCCGGGGACAGGGGGTCCACGAGCAGTACTTC.

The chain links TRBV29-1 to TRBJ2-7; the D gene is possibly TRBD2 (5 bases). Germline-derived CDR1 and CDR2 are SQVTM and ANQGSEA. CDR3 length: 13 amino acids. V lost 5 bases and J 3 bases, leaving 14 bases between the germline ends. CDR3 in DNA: TGCAGCGTTAAAGTGGACGGGAACTACGAGCAGTACTTC. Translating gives CSVKVDGNYEQYF.